Sequencing of this T cell receptor (beta chain) was carried out in a study of blood T cell repertoires in COVID-19. Background on the study: Some COVID-19 samples were acute and others convalescent; all came from the United States, Italy and Spain. Sources were T cells, B-cell-depleted T cells, or PBMCs; the material itself was cDNA or gDNA.

With 5 bases removed from V and 4 bases from J, the gap between germline ends came to 6 bases. The CDR3 is made up of 12 amino acids. Germline assignment: CDR1 LNHDA and CDR2 SQIVND (reference sequence). As originally analysed: It was from reference gene primer amplification that nucleated cell counts were estimated. The repertoire was sequenced with immunoSEQ multiplex PCR; TCRdb's copy has only in-frame clones and lacks some. That table supplies the V and J calls and clone size; D and trimming were determined from the DNA. This table holds about 220,000 clones, around 80% found once. Participants' reported clinical history set cohort assignment.

The gene calls are TRBV19 and TRBJ1-5, with D uncertain. Source material: PBMCs or T cells enriched from blood (not recorded which). The receptor was isolated from a man aged 40-50 years who had recovered from COVID-19. As DNA, the CDR3 is TGTGCCAGTAGTGGGCAGAATCAGCCCCAGCATTTT. Translated, it gives CASSGQNQPQHF. The entire variable domain, with the rest obtained from reference TRBV19 and TRBJ1-5, is as follows: DGGITQSPKYLFRKEGQNVTLSCEQNLNHDAMYWYRQDPGQGLRLIYYSQIVNDFQKGDIAEGYSVSREKKESFPLTVTSAQKNPTAFYLCASSGQNQPQHFGDGTRLSIL.